This T cell receptor beta chain was recorded in a study of cytotoxic CD8 clonotypes in ibrutinib-treated CLL. The table lists this clone with a few counts. Clones were read by immunoSEQ multiplex PCR, and TCRdb kept only the in-frame ones, dropping some. The table includes about 200,000 clones, 65% to 80% detected once. CDR3 size: 13 residues. Trimming left V 3 bases short and J 3 bases short, with 6 bases between. In germline, CDR1 is MDHEN, CDR2 SYDVKM. The sequencing here drew on PBMCs, taken after 12 months of ibrutinib treatment. This clonotype originated in a human donor with chronic lymphocytic leukemia. V and J are TRBV28 and TRBJ1-3, with D hard to call. CDR3 in amino acids: CASSLVSGNTIYF. For the CDR3, the DNA is TGTGCCAGCAGTTTGGTCAGTGGAAACACCATATATTTT.